This T cell receptor beta chain was sequenced during a study of CD8 T cells in Susac syndrome. RNA, at about 0.45 to 1 ug, was reverse transcribed with random hexamers. TCR beta CDR3 was amplified by immunoSEQ covering 54 Vbeta and 13 Jbeta. TCRdb independently ran MiXCR on the immunoSEQ multiplex PCR reads; one entry per CDR3 protein. The sample comprises some 190,000 distinct CDR3 sequences, approximately 94% of which are singletons, and approximately 0.1% rests with the top ten. In blood CD8+ and CD4+ T cells, TCR beta underwent sequencing. The CDR3 contains 17 residues. V trimming: 8 bases; J trimming: 7 bases; junction bases outside the gene matches: 19. Germline values: CDR1 SEHNR, CDR2 FQNEAQ (reference sequence). This clonotype was counted once.

The chain carries TRBV7-9 and TRBJ2-1; 8 bases line up with TRBD1. The sample consisted of CD4+ T cells from PBMCs. The source of this sequence is a human donor with multiple sclerosis. The CDR3 spells CASPYPPDRGETNEQFF. As DNA, the CDR3 is TGTGCCAGCCCATACCCCCCCGACAGGGGAGAAACTAATGAGCAGTTCTTC.